Listed below are T cell receptor beta chains from one sample, sequenced in a study of T cell repertoires in cytomegalovirus infection. MiXCR, applied by TCRdb to the reads, yields one record per CDR3 protein. This table holds around 89,000 distinct CDR3 sequences, 25% to 30% found once. Antigens for these TCRs are unknown. The specimen was CD8+ T cells from cultured PBMCs, collected from culture after CMV antigen stimulation. These receptors were collected from a human donor in good health (CMV status not recorded). Some clones in this sample may be carry-over from other donors' samples. The CDR3 runs from the conserved cysteine through the conserved F or W. Fields, in order: CDR3 DNA, CDR3 protein, D gene, CDR3 length, V gene, clone size, J gene. A D gene is named only where the DNA matches it firmly. Clone size, where shown, is once, few, many, or a class for clones that have expanded.

TGCGCCAGCAGCCCCCAGGGGGACAGGGGAGGAACTGAAGCTTTCTTT CASSPQGDRGGTEAFF TRBD1 16 TRBV4-1 - TRBJ1-1
TGTGCCAGTAGTATAGGTGCGGCAGCTGAAGCTTTCTTT CASSIGAAAEAFF - 13 TRBV19 - TRBJ1-1
TGTGCCAGCAGTGCCCAGGGCTATGAGCAGTTCTTC CASSAQGYEQFF - 12 TRBV27 many TRBJ2-1
TGTGCCAGCAGCTTACCGGATAACTATGGCTACACCTTC CASSLPDNYGYTF - 13 TRBV7-9 few TRBJ1-2
TGCAGCTTTCCCGTGGGCACTGAAGCTTTCTTT CSFPVGTEAFF - 11 TRBV20-1 few TRBJ1-1
TGCAGCGCCGACAGGGAAGGATTGGACACTGAAGCTTTCTTT CSADREGLDTEAFF TRBD1 14 TRBV29-1 - TRBJ1-1
TGCGCCAGCAGCCAAGTTTGGCAGGGGAACTATGGCTACACCTTC CASSQVWQGNYGYTF - 15 TRBV4-1 few TRBJ1-2
TGTGCCAGCAGCTTAGCTAGCGGGGGGGATCAAAACATTCAGTACTTC CASSLASGGDQNIQYF TRBD2 16 TRBV11-2 once TRBJ2-4
TGTGCCAGCAGTGAATTGACTTCTTATATGAACACTGAAGCTTTCTTT CASSELTSYMNTEAFF - 16 TRBV6-1 - TRBJ1-1
TGCAGCGTTCGAGGGGCAGTAGCTTTCTTT CSVRGAVAFF - 10 TRBV29-1 - TRBJ1-1
TGCGCCAGCAGCCATCCTTCGGGAGGCACAGATACGCAGTATTTT CASSHPSGGTDTQYF - 15 TRBV4-1 - TRBJ2-3
TGCGCCAGCAGCGTAGGGACAGCCACCTCCCTTTTCTACGAGCAGTACTTC CASSVGTATSLFYEQYF TRBD1 17 TRBV5-1 - TRBJ2-7
TGTGCCAGCAGCTTAGTCTGGGGGACAGACTACAATGAGCAGTTCTTC CASSLVWGTDYNEQFF TRBD1 16 TRBV7-2 few TRBJ2-1